The 14 T cell receptor beta chains listed next were all sequenced from one sample in a study of blood T cell repertoires in COVID-19 (dated by TCRdb to 2020 to 2022). Preparation of the library involved the immunoSEQ multiplex PCR assay. TCRdb's version of the immuneACCESS table is confined to in-frame rearrangements and falls short of the full clone set. An unresolved V gene accounts for under half of the shortfall where checked; the remainder is of unknown origin. Recorded for this sample are some 260,000 clones; around 89% of them occurred a single time. Clones ranked in the top ten supply about 5.9% of the sample. The specimen was peripheral blood. These receptor sequences come from a woman aged 25 to 39 with COVID-19, enrolled during active disease.

V gene TRBV19 combines with J gene TRBJ2-7, with D perhaps TRBD2 (6 bases). Deletions cut 1 base from V and 0 bases from J, with 10 bases between. The CDR3 is 15 amino acids. Germline values: CDR1 LNHDA, CDR2 SQIVND (reference sequence). The CDR3 DNA reads TGTGCCAGTAGTATAGTAGCGGAGAGCTCCTACGAGCAGTACTTC. Translation gives CASSIVAESSYEQYF.

The chain links TRBV7-9 to TRBJ2-5; possible D gene TRBD1, 5 bases. CDR3 length: 12 residues. With 4 bases removed from V and 3 bases from J, the gap between germline ends came to 6 bases. CDR1 SEHNR and CDR2 FQNEAQ come from the germline V gene (reference sequence). The CDR3 DNA is TGTGCCAGCAGCTCCAGGGAAGAGACCCAGTACTTC. Translated: CASSSREETQYF.

This sequence joins TRBV4-3 and TRBJ1-1; 7 bases agree with TRBD1. Germline V CDR1 and CDR2: LGHNA, YSLEER. J was trimmed by 4 bases and V by 0 bases; bases with no gene match: 5. The CDR3 totals 15 residues. DNA for the CDR3: TGCGCCAGCAGCCAAGATAGGGCAGGGGGCACTGAAGCTTTCTTT. This codes for CASSQDRAGGTEAFF.

The V and J genes are TRBV27 and TRBJ1-3; TRBD1 might be the D (6 bases). Germline V gives CDR1 MNHEY, CDR2 SMNVEV (reference sequence). V lost 6 bases to trimming and J lost 4 bases, with 13 bases between them. This CDR3 contains 14 residues. CDR3 region: CASRRTGFGNTIYF. DNA for the CDR3: TGTGCCAGCAGGCGAACAGGGTTCGGAAACACCATATATTTT.

The chain has TRBV10-3 and TRBJ1-1; D unresolved. V was pared by 1 base and J by 2 bases, with 8 bases between. Germline CDR1 is ENHRY and CDR2 is SYGVKD. CDR3 length: 14 amino acids. CDR3 sequence reads: CAISELIENTEAFF. CDR3 sequence (DNA): TGTGCCATCAGTGAGTTGATAGAAAACACTGAAGCTTTCTTT.

The chain combines TRBV7-2 with TRBJ2-2; 7 bases agree with TRBD2. After removal of 1 base from V and 7 bases from J, the junction contained 6 bases not matched to a gene. The germline V gene has CDR1 SGHTA and CDR2 FQGNSA. The CDR3 consists of 15 residues. CDR3 bases: TGTGCCAGCAGCTTAGTGGGGGGGAATGGCGGGGAGCTGTTTTTT. This codes for CASSLVGGNGGELFF. Together with reference TRBV7-2 and TRBJ2-2, the CDR3 gives the full variable domain: GAGVSQSPSNKVTEKGKDVELRCDPISGHTALYWYRQSLGQGLEFLIYFQGNSAPDKSGLPSDRFSAERTGGSVSTLTIQRTQQEDSAVYLCASSLVGGNGGELFFGEGSRLTVL.

This chain links TRBV7-2 with TRBJ1-5, with 9 bases identical to TRBD1. The germline V gene has CDR1 SGHTA and CDR2 FQGNSA. The CDR3 has 14 amino acids. V was clipped by 5 bases and J by 7 bases; unmatched bases: 6. The CDR3 sequence: CASSQQGAGQPQHF. CDR3 in DNA: TGTGCCAGCAGCCAACAGGGGGCAGGACAGCCCCAGCATTTT.

The rearrangement links TRBV28 to TRBJ2-2; TRBD1 aligns across 7 bases. This CDR3 region has 13 residues. With 8 bases clipped from V and 4 bases from J, the junction kept 4 bases outside the gene matches. CDR1 MDHEN and CDR2 SYDVKM come from the germline V gene. The CDR3: CASEKGATGELFF. The CDR3 DNA reads TGTGCCAGCGAGAAGGGGGCCACCGGGGAGCTGTTTTTT.

This rearrangement joins TRBV21-1 to TRBJ2-1; the D call in the table, TRBD2, was not verified against the DNA. TRBV21-1 is classified as a pseudogene. The CDR3 contains 20 residues. The CDR3 coding sequence is TGTGCCAGCAGCAAAGGTACAGTGCGGACTAGCGGGAGGTCCTACAATGAGCAGTTCTTC. It specifies CASSKGTVRTSGRSYNEQFF.

This clone appeared a few times. The genes are TRBV5-8 and TRBJ2-5, with 7 bases lining up with TRBD1. V lost 2 bases to trimming and J lost 1 base; unmatched junction nucleotides: 5. CDR1 and CDR2 from the germline V gene are SGHTS and YDEGEE. This CDR3 has 15 amino acids. This CDR3 is CASSLEGQSQETQYF. The CDR3 coding sequence is TGTGCCAGCAGCTTAGAGGGACAGAGCCAAGAGACCCAGTACTTC.

This rearrangement joins TRBV10-3 to TRBJ2-1; TRBD2 might be the D (7 bases). From germline, CDR1 is ENHRY and CDR2 SYGVKD. This CDR3 spans 14 amino acids. The germline V and J ends were trimmed by 10 bases and 8 bases, with 21 bases remaining between them. This chain's CDR3 is CATAGADLGHEQFF. DNA of the CDR3: TGTGCCACCGCGGGGGCGGACCTCGGCCATGAGCAGTTCTTC.

The chain joins TRBV19 to TRBJ1-5; D uncertain. Between the trimmed V and J ends, which lost 5 bases and 3 bases, there was a span of 5 bases. Germline loops: CDR1 LNHDA, CDR2 SQIVND (reference sequence). The CDR3 extends over 12 amino acids. The CDR3 here is CASSLANQPQHF. The CDR3 coding sequence is TGTGCCAGTAGTCTGGCCAATCAGCCCCAGCATTTT.

V gene TRBV7-9 combines with J gene TRBJ1-2; D remains unclear. V gave up 0 bases and J gave up 8 bases, with 10 bases separating them. CDR1 and CDR2 from the germline V gene are SEHNR and FQNEAQ (reference sequence). The CDR3 runs 13 residues. The CDR3: CASSLAPPLGYTF. CDR3 in DNA: TGTGCCAGCAGCTTAGCTCCCCCCCTGGGCTACACCTTC.

The genes are TRBV5-6 and TRBJ1-6; D gene ambiguous. V was cut by 4 bases and J by 5 bases, with 7 bases left in between. Germline V gene lookup returns CDR1 SGHDT and CDR2 YYEEEE. The CDR3 runs to 13 residues. DNA of the CDR3: TGTGCCAGCAGCATCCGGGATAATTCACCCCTCCACTTT. It is translated as CASSIRDNSPLHF.